The next 31 T cell receptor beta chains were all read from a single sample in a study of blood T cells in healthy people across ages. PCR was performed a second time for about 7 to 12 cycles using a sample-barcoded 5' primer and a J-beta primer mix. TCRdb re-called the 5' RACE reads with MiXCR, one entry per CDR3 protein. Of roughly 700,000 distinct CDR3 sequences detected, 49% appear once; the ten largest clones hold around a third. The source material was blood. The source of these receptors is a woman aged 55-70 years in good health.

A remark on this clonotype: Germline and junction disagree at one end, which may indicate a read error. The CDR3 reads CASSLGGTYGYTF. The CDR3 DNA follows: TGTGCCAGCAGCTTAGGAGGGACCTATGGCTACACCTTC. The rearrangement links TRBV5-1 to TRBJ1-2; D perhaps matches TRBD1 (5 bases). In germline, CDR1 is SGHRS, CDR2 YFSETQ. CDR3 length: 13 residues.

This clonotype was counted only a few times. One junction end disagrees with the germline gene, perhaps due to a read error. This rearrangement joins TRBV7-2 to TRBJ1-1; D is ambiguous. Germline lookup yields CDR1 SGHTA and CDR2 FQGNSA. CDR3 size: 12 residues. In nucleotides, the CDR3 is TGTGCCAGCAGTTTAGTGGGGTTTGAAGCTTTCTTT. It encodes CASSLVGFEAFF. Using reference TRBV7-2 and TRBJ1-1 for the parts outside the CDR3, the full variable domain is GAGVSQSPSNKVTEKGKDVELRCDPISGHTALYWYRQSLGQGLEFLIYFQGNSAPDKSGLPSDRFSAERTGGSVSTLTIQRTQQEDSAVYLCASSLVGFEAFFGQGTRLTVV.

V is TRBV24-1 and J is TRBJ2-3, with D unclear. From germline, CDR1 is KGHDR and CDR2 SFDVKD. The CDR3 consists of 16 residues. V shed 4 bases and J shed 0 bases, with 13 bases lying between them. The chain's CDR3 is CATSDARWRSTDTQYF. The CDR3 nucleotides are TGTGCCACCAGTGACGCCAGATGGAGAAGCACAGATACGCAGTATTTT.

The chain combines TRBV7-2 with TRBJ1-1; 7 bases agree with TRBD1. The length of the CDR3 is 15 residues. Germline assignment: CDR1 SGHTA and CDR2 FQGNSA. V lost 5 bases, J lost 5 bases, and 11 bases stayed unmatched. The CDR3 DNA is TGTGCCAGCAGCCCAGGGGGAGGGAGGGGAACTGAAGCTTTCTTT. Its translation: CASSPGGGRGTEAFF. The full variable domain, its missing parts supplied by reference TRBV7-2 and TRBJ1-1, is GAGVSQSPSNKVTEKGKDVELRCDPISGHTALYWYRQSLGQGLEFLIYFQGNSAPDKSGLPSDRFSAERTGGSVSTLTIQRTQQEDSAVYLCASSPGGGRGTEAFFGQGTRLTVV.

The gene calls are TRBV7-8 and TRBJ2-1, with D possibly TRBD2 on 6 matching bases. Per the germline V gene, CDR1 is SGHVS and CDR2 is FQNEAQ. V dropped 5 bases and J dropped 4 bases, with 18 bases sitting between them. The length of the CDR3 is 16 residues. The CDR3 region is CASSAQRAPRYNEQFF. CDR3 coding DNA: TGTGCCAGCAGCGCTCAGCGGGCGCCTCGATACAATGAGCAGTTCTTC.

The gene calls are TRBV5-1 and TRBJ2-1; D not certain. Per germline, CDR1 SGHRS and CDR2 YFSETQ. V shed 2 bases and J shed 6 bases, with 9 bases lying between them. This CDR3 comprises 13 residues. The CDR3 loop is CASSFGVGNEQFF. In DNA, the CDR3 is TGCGCCAGCAGCTTTGGGGTGGGCAATGAGCAGTTCTTC.

A word on this clonotype: The junction and the germline gene differ at one end; a read error may be behind it. V is TRBV28 and J is TRBJ2-3; 7 bases align to TRBD1. Germline V gives CDR1 MDHEN, CDR2 SYDVKM. This CDR3 region has 15 residues. CDR3 in amino acids: CTSVPTGMSTDTQYF. In nucleotides, the CDR3 is TGTACCAGCGTACCGACAGGGATGAGCACAGATACGCAGTATTTT.

J is TRBJ2-2 and V is TRBV7-6, with D unresolved. The CDR3 runs 14 residues. Germline CDR1 and CDR2: SGHVS and FNYEAQ. V lost 3 bases, J lost 1 base, and 6 bases lay in between. CDR3 region: CASSFVENTGELFF. For the CDR3, the DNA is TGTGCCAGCAGCTTTGTTGAGAACACCGGGGAGCTGTTTTTT.

This sequence joins TRBV11-2 and TRBJ2-5, with D hard to call. Germline V gives CDR1 SGHAT, CDR2 FQNNGV. Trimming shortened V by 0 bases and J by 11 bases, and 16 bases separated the two germline ends. The CDR3 spans 14 residues. CDR3 DNA sequence: TGTGCCAGCAGCTTAGATCTGTTGATCAATGAGCAGTACTTC. Amino acids: CASSLDLLINEQYF.

This clonotype was counted a few times. The chain couples TRBV7-9 to TRBJ2-4; D not certain. V was shortened by 1 base and J by 7 bases, with 14 bases between the two germline ends. There are 15 residues in the CDR3. Per germline, CDR1 SEHNR and CDR2 FQNEAQ (reference sequence). The CDR3 protein is CASSLVGGPGNIQYF. The CDR3, as DNA: TGTGCCAGCAGCTTAGTTGGCGGACCCGGGAACATTCAGTACTTC.

CDR3 in amino acids: CASSLAGGGYNEQYF. CDR3 DNA sequence: TGTGCCAGCAGTCTAGCGGGAGGCGGGTACAATGAGCAGTACTTC. The V call is TRBV28, the J call TRBJ2-1; 11 bases are shared with TRBD2. The J call may be mistaken, given a closer DNA end match to TRBJ2-7. The CDR3 runs to 15 residues. CDR1 and CDR2 from the germline V gene are MDHEN and SYDVKM.

This chain links TRBV20-1 with TRBJ2-5; D might be TRBD1 (6 bases). The J call is in doubt because the DNA end fits TRBJ2-7 better. The CDR3 extends over 14 amino acids. The V gene's germline CDR1 is DFQATT and CDR2 SNEGSKA (reference sequence). For the CDR3, the DNA is TGCAGTGCTAGAGCTAGCCAGGGGTACTACGAGCAGTACTTC. Its translation is CSARASQGYYEQYF.

The chain employs TRBV18 and TRBJ2-5, with a possible D match to TRBD1 (5 bases). The CDR3 is made up of 13 amino acids. V was trimmed by 5 bases and J by 11 bases, leaving 18 bases between them. The germline V gene encodes CDR1 KGHSH and CDR2 LQKENI. For the CDR3, the DNA is TGTGCCAGCTCAACAGGAGAGAACAATGAGCAGTACTTC. This translates into CASSTGENNEQYF.

This clonotype came up a few times. This rearrangement joins TRBV7-8 to TRBJ1-2, with D possibly TRBD1 on 6 matching bases. Germline assignment: CDR1 SGHVS and CDR2 FQNEAQ. The V end was cut by 5 bases, the J end by 5 bases, with 12 bases between. The CDR3 consists of 13 residues. This chain's CDR3 is CASSRDRLYGYTF. The CDR3 DNA is TGTGCCAGCAGCCGCGACAGGCTGTATGGCTACACCTTC.

The chain has TRBV4-3 and TRBJ2-3, with 9 bases fitting TRBD1. The germline V gene has CDR1 LGHNA and CDR2 YSLEER. The CDR3 spans 15 residues. J was trimmed by 1 base and V by 6 bases; bases with no gene match: 5. CDR3 nucleotides: TGCGCCAGCAGGGACACAGGGGGCGGCACAGATACGCAGTATTTT. This translates into CASRDTGGGTDTQYF.

The J gene is TRBJ2-1, the V gene TRBV27, with 10 nucleotides matching TRBD2. Near its end, the DNA agrees better with TRBJ2-7, so the J call may be wrong. CDR3 size: 15 residues. Germline values: CDR1 MNHEY, CDR2 SMNVEV (reference sequence). The CDR3 DNA sequence: TGTGCCAGCAGTTCTAGCGGGAGCTCCTACAATGAGCAGTACTTC. As protein: CASSSSGSSYNEQYF.

This clonotype was seen a few times. The chain has TRBV3-1 and TRBJ2-7; 7 bases align to TRBD1. The CDR3 covers 13 residues. Germline lookup yields CDR1 LGHDT and CDR2 YNNKEL (reference sequence). Trimming at V came to 8 bases and at J to 2 bases, leaving 6 bases not matched to a gene. The CDR3 bases are TGTGCCAGCTCCGACAGGGCCCCCTACGAGCAGTACTTC. It yields the protein CASSDRAPYEQYF.

The rearrangement uses TRBV12-3 or TRBV12-4 and TRBJ2-3, with a possible D match to TRBD2 (6 bases). This CDR3 has 15 residues. V shed 8 bases and J shed 3 bases, with 18 bases lying between them. CDR3 residues: CASSPQGGVTDTQYF. DNA of the CDR3: TGTGCCAGCTCCCCCCAGGGCGGGGTAACAGATACGCAGTATTTT.

With regard to this clonotype: The junction does not match germline at one end; this may be a read error. The genes are TRBV12-3 or TRBV12-4 and TRBJ2-1; 7 nucleotides line up with TRBD1. This CDR3 region has 15 residues. The CDR3, as DNA: TGTGCCAGCAGAAGCCGGGACAGACCCTACAATAAGCAGTTCTTC. Amino acid sequence: CASRSRDRPYNKQFF.

This clonotype was counted between two and nine times. The chain couples TRBV5-1 to TRBJ2-1; tentatively, D is TRBD1 (5 bases). The length of the CDR3 is 14 residues. From germline, CDR1 is SGHRS and CDR2 YFSETQ. Trimming removed 5 bases from V and 1 base from J, with 10 bases in between. The CDR3 loop is CASRDTESYNEQFF. For the CDR3, the DNA is TGCGCCAGCAGGGACACGGAATCCTACAATGAGCAGTTCTTC. Full variable domain (remainder filled in from reference TRBV5-1 and TRBJ2-1): KAGVTQTPRYLIKTRGQQVTLSCSPISGHRSVSWYQQTPGQGLQFLFEYFSETQRNKGNFPGRFSGRQFSNSRSEMNVSTLELGDSALYLCASRDTESYNEQFFGPGTRLTVL.

This clonotype was seen more than once but under ten times. This chain's CDR3 is CASSLAGGVEQYF. CDR3 nucleotides: TGTGCCAGCAGCTTGGCCGGGGGGGTCGAGCAGTACTTC. The chain combines TRBV7-2 with TRBJ2-4; 8 positions match TRBD2. The J call may be mistaken, given a closer DNA end match to TRBJ2-7. Per germline, CDR1 SGHTA and CDR2 FQGNSA. CDR3 length equals 13 residues.

This clonotype was detected a few times. The J gene is TRBJ2-5, the V gene TRBV20-1, with 10 bases fitting TRBD1. The assigned J gene may be wrong: the sequence end matches TRBJ2-7 better. Germline V gives CDR1 DFQATT, CDR2 SNEGSKA (reference sequence). CDR3 length equals 16 residues. For the CDR3, the DNA is TGCAGTGCTAGCGACCCCCCGGGACAGGGGTCCTACGAGCAGTACTTC. Translating it yields CSASDPPGQGSYEQYF.

The chain uses TRBV20-1 and TRBJ2-1; D may be TRBD2 (5 bases). The V end was cut by 0 bases, the J end by 0 bases, with 12 bases between. This CDR3 contains 16 residues. Germline CDR1 is DFQATT and CDR2 is SNEGSKA (reference sequence). CDR3 coding DNA: TGCAGTGCTAGAGATCAAGGCGGAGGCTCCTACAATGAGCAGTTCTTC. This translates into CSARDQGGGSYNEQFF.

The chain combines TRBV7-9 with TRBJ2-7, with 7 bases that match TRBD1. V gave up 4 bases and J gave up 0 bases; unmatched junction bases: 9. CDR3 length: 16 residues. The V gene's germline CDR1 is SEHNR and CDR2 FQNEAQ (reference sequence). CDR3 DNA: TGTGCCAGCAGCTCAAACCGCAGGGGGAGCTCCTACGAGCAGTACTTC. It translates to CASSSNRRGSSYEQYF.

CDR3 sequence: CATSRDQGNNSPLHF. For the CDR3, the DNA is TGTGCCACCAGCAGAGATCAGGGCAATAATTCACCCCTCCACTTT. V gene TRBV15 combines with J gene TRBJ1-6; a possible D gene is TRBD1 (5 bases). The length of the CDR3 is 15 residues. V lost 0 bases, J lost 5 bases, and 8 bases lay in between. The germline gives CDR1 LNHNV, CDR2 YYDKDF (reference sequence).

The chain uses TRBV6-5 and TRBJ1-1; no clear D. CDR1 MNHEY and CDR2 SVGAGI come from the germline V gene. Trimming pared 10 bases from V and 2 bases from J, leaving 14 bases between. This CDR3 has 13 residues. Here the CDR3 DNA reads TGTGCCACACACCTCGGGTTTAACACTGAAGCTTTCTTT. This translates into CATHLGFNTEAFF.

The chain is built from TRBV24-1 and TRBJ2-5; D is tentatively TRBD1 or TRBD2 (5 bases each). CDR1 is KGHDR, CDR2 SFDVKD, per germline. The CDR3 spans 15 residues. The V and J ends lost 4 bases and 4 bases respectively, with 15 bases between them. The CDR3 protein is CATSDPGRIGETQYF. The CDR3 DNA reads as TGTGCCACCAGTGACCCGGGGCGGATCGGAGAGACCCAGTACTTC.

This clonotype appeared a few times. The chain links TRBV7-2 to TRBJ2-1; D gene unclear. CDR1 and CDR2 (germline): SGHTA, FQGNSA. Trimming left V 1 base short and J 4 bases short, with 11 bases between. This CDR3 comprises 15 residues. The CDR3 here is CASSLGPLPYNEQFF. The CDR3 bases are TGTGCCAGCAGCTTAGGGCCTCTACCTTACAATGAGCAGTTCTTC.

The V gene is TRBV4-3, the J gene TRBJ2-5; 7 bases line up with TRBD1. The CDR3 covers 13 residues. Germline V gene lookup returns CDR1 LGHNA and CDR2 YSLEER. The trim removed 4 bases at V and 9 bases at J, leaving 8 bases unmatched. CDR3 sequence (DNA): TGCGCCAGCAGCCCGCAAGGGGGCGGAGCCCAGTACTTC. As protein: CASSPQGGGAQYF.

The rearrangement links TRBV7-2 to TRBJ1-4; perhaps TRBD1 as D (5 bases). This CDR3 region has 14 residues. V lost 6 bases to trimming and J lost 0 bases, with 8 bases between them. The germline CDR1 and CDR2 sequences are SGHTA and FQGNSA. The CDR3 region has the DNA TGTGCCAGCAGTAAGACAGCAACTAATGAAAAACTGTTTTTT. Amino acid sequence: CASSKTATNEKLFF.

This rearrangement joins TRBV25-1 to TRBJ1-2; D is undetermined. The CDR3 runs to 16 residues. Between the trimmed V and J ends, which lost 3 bases and 4 bases, there was a span of 18 bases. CDR1 is MGHDK and CDR2 is SYGVNS in the germline V gene. CDR3 nucleotides: TGTGCCAGCAGTGACTCTGGGGTACCTCCCTTCTATGGCTACACCTTC. This gives the protein CASSDSGVPPFYGYTF.